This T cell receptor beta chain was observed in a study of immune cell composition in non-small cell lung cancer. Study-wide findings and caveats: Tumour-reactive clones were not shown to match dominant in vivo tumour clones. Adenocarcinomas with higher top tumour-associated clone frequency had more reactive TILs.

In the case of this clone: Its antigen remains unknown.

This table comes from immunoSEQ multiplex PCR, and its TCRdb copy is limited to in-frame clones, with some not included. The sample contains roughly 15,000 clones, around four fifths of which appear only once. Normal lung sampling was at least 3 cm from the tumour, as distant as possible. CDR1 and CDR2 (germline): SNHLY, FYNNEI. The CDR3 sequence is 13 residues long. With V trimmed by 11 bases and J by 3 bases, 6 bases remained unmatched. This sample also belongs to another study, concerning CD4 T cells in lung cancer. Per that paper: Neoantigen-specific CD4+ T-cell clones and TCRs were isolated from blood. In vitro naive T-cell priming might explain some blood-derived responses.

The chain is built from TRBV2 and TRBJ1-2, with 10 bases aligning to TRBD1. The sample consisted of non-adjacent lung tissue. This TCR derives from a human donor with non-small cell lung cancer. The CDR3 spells CAGGGQGYYGYTF. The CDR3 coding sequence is TGTGCCGGAGGGGGACAGGGGTACTATGGCTACACCTTC. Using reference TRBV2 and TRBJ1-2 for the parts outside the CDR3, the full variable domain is EPEVTQTPSHQVTQMGQEVILRCVPISNHLYFYWYRQILGQKVEFLVSFYNNEISEKSEIFDDQFSVERPDGSNFTLKIRSTKLEDSAMYFCAGGGQGYYGYTFGSGTRLTVV.